This entry features one T cell receptor (beta chain) sequence. At least ten counts were recorded for this clonotype. Its recognized antigen is unknown. No base quality information exists; no much larger clone differs at one position. TCR beta VDJ combination and CDR3 sequence profiling used genomic DNA as the template. An Illumina HiSeq 2000 was the platform used for TCR repertoire sequencing. In the source study's methods: TRBV/TRBJ rearrangement plots, CDR3 size and DJ length profiles, and Simpson's diversity index were used to evaluate the repertoires. The immunodominant clone was defined as the most abundant DNA sequence in deep sequencing data. CDR3 amino acid sequences were checked for sharing between subjects and were compared against published repertoires and the VDJdb database. TCRdb passed the public sequencing reads through fastp at Q25 and MiXCR, retaining productive beta sequences. Records with the same CDR3 protein are collapsed into one entry carrying the most frequent genes and DNA. TCRdb, rather than the study authors, made the V and J calls. Counted in this sample were over 150,000 distinct CDR3 sequences; around 48% of them appeared once. Approximately 2.8% of the sample lies in the top ten.

This entry is derived from a study of CD8+CD57+ T cells in acquired aplastic anemia (dated by TCRdb to about 2018). About the study as a whole: DNA extracted from sorted CD4+ and CD8+ cells had a mean of around 3 ug, with a range of 0.2 to 27.4 ug. CD8+CD57+ expansion was defined as frequency above the mean frequency observed in healthy subjects.

The paper's findings and limits, for the study overall: Roughly 30 CD8+ CDR3 sequences were shared between patients and controls but appeared highly expressed in patients and within their immunodominant clones. No significant difference in CD8+ Simpson's diversity was found between patients and healthy controls (P=0.060).

For CDR1 and CDR2, the germline V gene (reference sequence) lists MNHEY and SMNVEV. From the cysteine up to the phenylalanine, the CDR3 has a length of 17 residues. Left in the record is the CDR3 DNA by itself, 51 bases read in frame from the first base. Trimming accounts for 4 bases at V and 4 bases at J, while the number of junction bases matched to no gene is 13. Expansion of CD8+CD57+ cells had been shown by flow cytometry in the patients chosen for sequencing. Every patient had a diagnosis of severe acquired aplastic anemia based on International Study of Aplastic Anemia and Agranulocytosis and Camitta criteria. No therapy had been received by the patients at the time of blood sampling. TCR repertoires of sorted CD4+ and CD8+ blood T cells from severe aplastic anemia patients and healthy subjects were deep-sequenced in the study. Patients were enrolled in the USA under clinicaltrials.gov protocols 00001620, 01623167, 00001397, 00071045, 00081523 and 00961064. Ficoll-Paque density gradient centrifugation was used to isolate peripheral blood mononuclear cells. Before DNA was extracted, CD4+ and CD8+ T cells were sorted using either FACS or magnetic beads.

This TCR derives from a human donor with aplastic anemia. The chain uses TRBV27 and TRBJ1-2, with 9 middle bases fitting TRBD1. The material sequenced was sorted CD4+, CD8+, or CD8+CD57+ T cells (not recorded which) from PBMCs. In nucleotides, the sequence is TGTGCCAGCAGTTGGTCCCGACAGGGGGTTTTTAGCTATGGCTACACCTTC. Its amino acids are CASSWSRQGVFSYGYTF.